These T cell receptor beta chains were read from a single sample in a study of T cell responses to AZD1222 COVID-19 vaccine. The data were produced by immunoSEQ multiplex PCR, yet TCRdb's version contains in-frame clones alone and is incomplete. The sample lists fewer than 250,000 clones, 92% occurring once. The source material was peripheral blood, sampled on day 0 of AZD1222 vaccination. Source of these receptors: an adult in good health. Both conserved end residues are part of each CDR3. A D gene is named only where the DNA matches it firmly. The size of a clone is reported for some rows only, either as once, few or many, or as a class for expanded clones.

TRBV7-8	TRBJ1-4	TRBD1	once	CASSSTALGQGVEKLFF	TGTGCCAGCAGCTCTACTGCATTGGGACAGGGGGTTGAAAAACTGTTTTTT
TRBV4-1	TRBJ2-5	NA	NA	CASSLLPASLGETQYF	TGCGCCAGCAGCCTACTTCCGGCCTCCCTGGGGGAGACCCAGTACTTC
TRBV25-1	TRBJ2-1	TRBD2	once	CASSATGTSIVDEQFF	TGTGCCAGCAGTGCAACCGGGACTAGCATAGTCGATGAGCAGTTCTTC
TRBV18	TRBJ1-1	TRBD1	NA	CASSPQGAPNTEAFF	TGTGCCAGCTCACCACAGGGGGCGCCGAACACTGAAGCTTTCTTT
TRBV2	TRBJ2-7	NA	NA	CASSLSYEQYF	TGTGCCAGCAGTCTCTCCTACGAGCAGTACTTC
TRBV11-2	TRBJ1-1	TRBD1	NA	CASSFRGQGNTEAFF	TGTGCCAGCAGCTTCCGAGGACAGGGGAACACTGAAGCTTTCTTT
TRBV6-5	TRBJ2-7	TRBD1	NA	CASRRGQGTYEQYF	TGTGCCAGCAGGCGAGGACAGGGCACCTACGAGCAGTACTTC
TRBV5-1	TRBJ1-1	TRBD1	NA	CASSLTGGRVNTEAFF	TGCGCCAGCAGCTTGACAGGGGGTCGGGTGAACACTGAAGCTTTCTTT
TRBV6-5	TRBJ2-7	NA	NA	CASSRGTSYEQYF	TGTGCCAGCAGTCGGGGGACTTCCTACGAGCAGTACTTC
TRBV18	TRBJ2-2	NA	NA	CASSPQAPGSGELFF	TGTGCCAGCTCACCACAGGCACCTGGATCCGGGGAGCTGTTTTTT
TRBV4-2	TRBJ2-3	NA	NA	CASSRAGGEGADTQYF	TGTGCCAGCAGCCGGGCGGGCGGGGAAGGCGCAGATACGCAGTATTTT
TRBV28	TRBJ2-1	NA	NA	CASSLLNDPRGAFF	TGTGCCAGCAGCTTACTAAATGACCCTCGGGGAGCGTTCTTC
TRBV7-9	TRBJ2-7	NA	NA	CASSLDGGSSYEQYF	TGTGCCAGCAGCTTAGACGGCGGCAGCTCCTACGAGCAGTACTTC
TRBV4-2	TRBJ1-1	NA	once	CASSQGEGRTEAFF	TGTGCCAGCAGCCAAGGCGAGGGGCGAACTGAAGCTTTCTTT
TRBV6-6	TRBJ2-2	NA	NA	CASTSSWELFF	TGTGCCAGCACATCTTCCTGGGAGCTGTTTTTT
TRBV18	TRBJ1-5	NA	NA	CASSPLGVGNQPQHF	TGTGCCAGCTCACCACTGGGGGTGGGCAATCAGCCCCAGCATTTT
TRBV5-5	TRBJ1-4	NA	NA	CASINVPGLDNEKLFF	TGTGCCAGCATCAACGTACCGGGTCTGGATAATGAAAAACTGTTTTTT
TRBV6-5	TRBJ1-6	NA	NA	CAGETGDRNSPLHF	TGTGCCGGGGAGACGGGGGATCGGAATTCACCCCTCCACTTT
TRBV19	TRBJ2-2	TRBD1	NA	CASSMGTVANTGELFF	TGTGCCAGTAGTATGGGGACAGTCGCGAACACCGGGGAGCTGTTTTTT
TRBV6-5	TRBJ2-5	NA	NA	CASRGGGSVAETQYF	TGTGCCAGCAGAGGGGGGGGCTCGGTAGCAGAGACCCAGTACTTC
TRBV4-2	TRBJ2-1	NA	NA	CASRAGTRISYNEQFF	TGTGCCAGCAGAGCCGGGACACGAATCTCCTACAATGAGCAGTTCTTC
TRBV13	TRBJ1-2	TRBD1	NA	CASSAGTGNNYGYTF	TGTGCCAGCAGCGCCGGGACAGGGAATAACTATGGCTACACCTTC
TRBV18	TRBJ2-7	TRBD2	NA	CASSLLGGGYEQYF	TGTGCCAGCTCATTGCTCGGCGGGGGGTACGAGCAGTACTTC
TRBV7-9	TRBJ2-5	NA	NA	CASSFLRETQYF	TGTGCCAGCAGCTTCCTTCGGGAGACCCAGTACTTC
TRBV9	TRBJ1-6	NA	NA	CASNTNEGGSPLHF	TGTGCCAGCAACACAAACGAAGGGGGATCACCCCTCCACTTT